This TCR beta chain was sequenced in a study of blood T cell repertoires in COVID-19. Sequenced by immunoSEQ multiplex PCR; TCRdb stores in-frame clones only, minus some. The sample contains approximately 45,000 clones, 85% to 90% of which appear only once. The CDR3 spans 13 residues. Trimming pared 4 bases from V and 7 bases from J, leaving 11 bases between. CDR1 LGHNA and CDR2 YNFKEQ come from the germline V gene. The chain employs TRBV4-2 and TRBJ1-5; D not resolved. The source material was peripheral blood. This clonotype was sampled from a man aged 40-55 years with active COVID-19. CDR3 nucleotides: TGTGCCAGCAGCCTATCCTCAGAACAGCCCCAGCATTTT. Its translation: CASSLSSEQPQHF.